This T cell receptor (beta chain) was identified during a study of control samples from healthy donors and cancer patients (TCRdb year 2020). CDR1 MNHEY and CDR2 SVGAGI were looked up in the germline V gene. V gives up 2 bases and J gives up 4 bases, and the segment between their germline ends measures 8 bases. From the cysteine through the phenylalanine, the CDR3 covers 13 amino acids. The sequence is cut down to CDR3 DNA, 39 bases in frame from base 1. This clone was seen once. What antigen it recognizes has not been identified. Base quality data are lacking; no much larger clone is found one base away. The library was generated by the immunoSEQ multiplex PCR assay. The immuneACCESS repertoire file appears here via TCRdb, limited to in-frame rearrangements. These files lack a portion of the clones; in checked studies, under half of the deficit traces to unresolved V genes, and the cause of the others is not known. The sample table contains 200,000 to 250,000 clones; only one count was recorded for 85% to 95% of them. The ten largest clones represent approximately 1.4% of the sample.

Input material: blood. The clonotype was recovered from a man aged 50 to 59 in good health. This chain is built from TRBV6-5 and TRBJ1-2; the D gene is unclear. The sequence in DNA is TGTGCCAGCAGTTACCGCCTTTCCTATGGCTACACCTTC. Protein translation: CASSYRLSYGYTF.